The source of this T cell receptor (beta chain) is a study of CD8+ T cells in alopecia areata. This CDR3 is built from 13 residues. Germline-derived CDR1 and CDR2 are MRHNA and SNTAGT. The J segment lost 4 bases and the V segment lost 6 bases, leaving 4 bases of the junction unmatched. Study-wide findings and caveats: Sequencing of scalp samples also captures resident alphabeta T cells of normal skin. Scalp clonality and expanded CD8+ clones among the top 100 were significantly decreased by tofacitinib.

In each case, RNA was isolated and then reverse transcribed into cDNA as the sequencing template. Sequencing was performed with immunoSEQ multiplex PCR; in TCRdb, only in-frame clones are kept and a portion is missing. The data contain 180,000 or so clones, 45% to 60% of them singletons. Treatment of the sample: oral pan-JAK inhibitor, 5-10 mg twice daily. This clone has a handful of counts. What it binds is unknown. The clonotype originates from a human donor with alopecia areata. The source material was CD8+ T cells sorted from blood, sampled between weeks 51 and 52, from a patient treated with tofacitinib. This chain uses TRBV6-4 with TRBJ1-1, with 8 bases matching TRBD1. Here the CDR3 DNA reads TGTGCCAGCAGCGCGGACAGGGCCACTGAAGCTTTCTTT. This sequence encodes CASSADRATEAFF.